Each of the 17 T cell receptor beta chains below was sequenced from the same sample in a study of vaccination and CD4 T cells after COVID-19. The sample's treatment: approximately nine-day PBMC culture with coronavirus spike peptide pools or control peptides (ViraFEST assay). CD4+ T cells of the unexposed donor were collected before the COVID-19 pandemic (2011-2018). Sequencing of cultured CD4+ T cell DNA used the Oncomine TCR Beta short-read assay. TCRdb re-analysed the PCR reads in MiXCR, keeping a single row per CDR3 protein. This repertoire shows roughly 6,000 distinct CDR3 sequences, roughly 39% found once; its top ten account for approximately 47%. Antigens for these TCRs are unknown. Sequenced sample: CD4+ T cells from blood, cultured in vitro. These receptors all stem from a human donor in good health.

Here the CDR3 reads CASSYSPGFLYGYTF. DNA of the CDR3: TGTGCCAGCAGTTACTCGCCGGGCTTTCTTTATGGCTACACCTTC. The rearrangement joins TRBV6-5 to TRBJ1-2; D gene unclear. This CDR3 region has 15 residues. Germline CDR1 and CDR2: MNHEY and SVGAGI. V was shortened by 0 bases and J by 5 bases, with 13 bases between the two germline ends.

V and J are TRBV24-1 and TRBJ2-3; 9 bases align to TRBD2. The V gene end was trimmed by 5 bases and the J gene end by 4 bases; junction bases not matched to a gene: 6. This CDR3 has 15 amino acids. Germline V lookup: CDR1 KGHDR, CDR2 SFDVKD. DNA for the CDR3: TGTGCCACCAGTGTGCGGCGGGGGGGCGCAGATACGCAGTATTTT. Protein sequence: CATSVRRGGADTQYF.

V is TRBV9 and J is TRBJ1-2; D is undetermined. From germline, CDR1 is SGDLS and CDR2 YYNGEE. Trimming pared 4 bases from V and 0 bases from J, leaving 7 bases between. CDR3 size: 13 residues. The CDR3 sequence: CASSFDTNYGYTF. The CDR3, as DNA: TGTGCCAGCAGCTTCGACACTAACTATGGCTACACCTTC.

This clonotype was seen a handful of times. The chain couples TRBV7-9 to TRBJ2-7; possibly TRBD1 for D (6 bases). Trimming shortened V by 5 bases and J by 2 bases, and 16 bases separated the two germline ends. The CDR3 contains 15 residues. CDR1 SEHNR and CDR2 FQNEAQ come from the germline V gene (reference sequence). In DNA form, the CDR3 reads TGTGCCAGCAGCCCGCGAAACGGGACACCCTACGAGCAGTACTTC. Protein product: CASSPRNGTPYEQYF.

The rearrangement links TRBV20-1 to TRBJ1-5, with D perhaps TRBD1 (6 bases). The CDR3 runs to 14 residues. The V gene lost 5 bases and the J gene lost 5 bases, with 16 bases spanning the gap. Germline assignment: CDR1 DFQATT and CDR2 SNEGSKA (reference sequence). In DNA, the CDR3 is TGCAGTGCTCCAAGGGGGGGATTAGATCAGCCCCAGCATTTT. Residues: CSAPRGGLDQPQHF.

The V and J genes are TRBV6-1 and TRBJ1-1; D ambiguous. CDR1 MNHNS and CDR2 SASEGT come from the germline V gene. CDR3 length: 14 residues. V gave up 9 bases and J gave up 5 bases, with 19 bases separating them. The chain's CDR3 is CASNPPAGGTEAFF. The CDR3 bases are TGTGCCAGTAACCCCCCGGCAGGTGGAACTGAAGCTTTCTTT.

This chain's CDR3 is CASSKDGPNTGELFF. The CDR3 DNA sequence: TGTGCCAGCAGTAAGGACGGACCGAACACCGGGGAGCTGTTTTTT. The chain links TRBV12-3 or TRBV12-4 to TRBJ2-2, with D hard to call. V was cut by 5 bases and J by 0 bases, with 10 bases left in between. The CDR3 spans 15 residues.

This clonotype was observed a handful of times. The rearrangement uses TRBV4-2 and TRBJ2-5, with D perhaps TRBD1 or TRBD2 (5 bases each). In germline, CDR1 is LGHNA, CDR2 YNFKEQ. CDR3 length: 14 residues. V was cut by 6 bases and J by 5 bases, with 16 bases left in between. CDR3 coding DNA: TGTGCCAGCAGAGGGTTAGGAGAGGGGGAGACCCAGTACTTC. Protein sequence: CASRGLGEGETQYF.

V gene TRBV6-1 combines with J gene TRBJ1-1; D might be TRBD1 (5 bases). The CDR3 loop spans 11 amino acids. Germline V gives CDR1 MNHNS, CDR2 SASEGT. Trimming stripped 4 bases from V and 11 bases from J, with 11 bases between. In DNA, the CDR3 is TGTGCCAGCAGTGTATGGGGGAATGCTTTCTTT. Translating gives CASSVWGNAFF.

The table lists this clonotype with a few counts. The CDR3 is CATSRDEMASRYTF. The CDR3 DNA sequence: TGTGCCACCAGCAGAGATGAGATGGCAAGCCGCTACACCTTC. J is TRBJ1-2 and V is TRBV15; D gene ambiguous. Germline-derived CDR1 and CDR2 are LNHNV and YYDKDF (reference sequence). The V and J ends lost 0 bases and 9 bases respectively, with 14 bases between them. The CDR3 spans 14 residues.

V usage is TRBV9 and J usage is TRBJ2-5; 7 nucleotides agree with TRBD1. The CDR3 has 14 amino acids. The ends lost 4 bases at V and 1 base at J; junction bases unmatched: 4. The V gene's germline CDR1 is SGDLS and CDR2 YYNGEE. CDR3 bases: TGTGCCAGCAGCTTCGGGACAGTCCAAGAGACCCAGTACTTC. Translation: CASSFGTVQETQYF.

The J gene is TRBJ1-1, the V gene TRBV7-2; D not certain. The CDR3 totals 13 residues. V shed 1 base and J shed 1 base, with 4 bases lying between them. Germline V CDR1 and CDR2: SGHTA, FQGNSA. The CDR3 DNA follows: TGTGCCAGCAGCTTAGGGCAGAACACTGAAGCTTTCTTT. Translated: CASSLGQNTEAFF.

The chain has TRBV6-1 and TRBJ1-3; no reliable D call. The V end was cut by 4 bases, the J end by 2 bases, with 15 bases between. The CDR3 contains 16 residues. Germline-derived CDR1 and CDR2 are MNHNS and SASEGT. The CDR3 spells CASSAHSTQTGNTIYF. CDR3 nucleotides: TGTGCCAGCAGTGCACACAGTACTCAGACTGGAAACACCATATATTTT.

CDR3 protein: CASSESGNGQPQHF. CDR3 in DNA: TGTGCCAGCAGTGAATCAGGGAACGGTCAGCCCCAGCATTTT. The chain links TRBV6-1 to TRBJ1-5, with TRBD1 as a possible D gene (5 bases). The length of the CDR3 is 14 residues. CDR1 and CDR2 (germline): MNHNS, SASEGT. The ends were cut back, 2 bases at V and 6 bases at J, with 11 bases in the middle.

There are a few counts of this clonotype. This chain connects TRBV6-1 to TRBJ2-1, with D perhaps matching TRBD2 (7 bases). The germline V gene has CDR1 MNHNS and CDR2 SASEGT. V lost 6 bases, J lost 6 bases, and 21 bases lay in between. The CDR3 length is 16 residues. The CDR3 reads CASSTTWGGAINEQFF. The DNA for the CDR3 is TGTGCCAGCAGCACAACCTGGGGGGGGGCCATCAATGAGCAGTTCTTC.

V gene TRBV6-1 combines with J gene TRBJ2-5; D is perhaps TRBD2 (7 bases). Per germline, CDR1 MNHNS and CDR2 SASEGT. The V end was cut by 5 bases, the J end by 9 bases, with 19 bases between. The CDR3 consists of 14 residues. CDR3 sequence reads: CASSRRGASEAQYF. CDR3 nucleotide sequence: TGTGCCAGCAGTAGACGGGGGGCCTCGGAGGCCCAGTACTTC.

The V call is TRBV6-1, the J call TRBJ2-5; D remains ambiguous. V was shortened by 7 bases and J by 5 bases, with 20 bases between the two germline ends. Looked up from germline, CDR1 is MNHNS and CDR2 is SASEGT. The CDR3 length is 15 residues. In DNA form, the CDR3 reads TGTGCCAGCACCTTATCCCGGGCCCTCCCCGAGACCCAGTACTTC. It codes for CASTLSRALPETQYF.